Listed below are T cell receptor beta chains from one sample, sequenced in a study of CD8 T cells in Susac syndrome. Using its own MiXCR run on the immunoSEQ multiplex PCR reads, TCRdb lists one record per CDR3 protein. Seen here are fewer than 350,000 distinct CDR3 sequences, approximately 91% observed once, and the top ten hold approximately 0.18%. Sample: CD8+ T cells from PBMCs. All receptors come from a human donor with multiple sclerosis. Both conserved end residues are part of each CDR3. A D gene is named only where the DNA matches it firmly. Clone size is stated in some rows and not others, as once, few, many or a class when expanded.

CDR3 length | J gene | clone size | V gene | D gene | CDR3 protein | CDR3 DNA
10 | TRBJ2-1 | . | TRBV30 | . | CAWSDREQFF | TGTGCCTGGAGTGACCGTGAGCAGTTCTTC
12 | TRBJ2-2 | . | TRBV2 | . | CASNTNTGELFF | TGTGCCAGCAATACGAACACCGGGGAGCTGTTTTTT
16 | TRBJ2-1 | . | TRBV7-2 | TRBD2 | CASSLTGLAGGHEQFF | TGTGCCAGCAGCTTAACCGGTCTAGCGGGGGGGCATGAGCAGTTCTTC
17 | TRBJ2-6 | . | TRBV12-3/TRBV12-4 | TRBD2 | CASSAMGLAAGANVLTF | TGTGCCAGCAGTGCTATGGGACTAGCGGCTGGGGCCAACGTCCTGACTTTC
16 | TRBJ2-7 | . | TRBV9 | . | CASSPLGTAISYEQYF | TGTGCCAGCAGTCCCTTGGGGACTGCCATCTCCTACGAGCAGTACTTC
17 | TRBJ2-7 | . | TRBV4-1 | . | CASSQLFPRSQGYEQYF | TGCGCCAGCAGCCAACTATTTCCGCGCAGTCAGGGATACGAGCAGTACTTC
18 | TRBJ2-3 | . | TRBV11-2 | TRBD2 | CASSQGIAGGSSTDTQYF | TGTGCCAGCAGCCAGGGAATAGCGGGGGGTTCTAGCACAGATACGCAGTATTTT
14 | TRBJ2-4 | . | TRBV29-1 | . | CSVVSPANENIQYF | TGCAGCGTCGTGAGCCCCGCCAATGAAAACATTCAGTACTTC
15 | TRBJ2-1 | . | TRBV29-1 | . | CSVPGRVGNYNEQFF | TGCAGCGTTCCGGGACGGGTGGGGAATTACAATGAGCAGTTCTTC
13 | TRBJ2-2 | . | TRBV6-5 | . | CASSQSNTGELFF | TGTGCCAGCAGTCAAAGTAACACCGGGGAGCTGTTTTTT
14 | TRBJ2-7 | . | TRBV9 | . | CASSVSSTGTEQYF | TGTGCCAGCAGCGTTTCCTCGACGGGGACCGAGCAGTACTTC
13 | TRBJ2-4 | . | TRBV28 | . | CASSPLVGDIQYF | TGTGCCAGCAGCCCGCTTGTCGGTGACATTCAGTACTTC
12 | TRBJ2-3 | . | TRBV2 | . | CASRAWADTQYF | TGTGCCAGCAGGGCGTGGGCAGATACGCAGTATTTT
15 | TRBJ1-4 | . | TRBV7-9 | TRBD1 | CASSFQQGANEKLFF | TGTGCCAGCAGCTTTCAGCAGGGGGCTAATGAAAAACTGTTTTTT
16 | TRBJ2-7 | few | TRBV30 | TRBD1 | CAWSVPGQGRPYEQYF | TGTGCCTGGAGTGTCCCGGGACAGGGGAGGCCCTACGAGCAGTACTTC
16 | TRBJ2-1 | . | TRBV2 | TRBD1 | CASSEARTGLYNEQFF | TGTGCCAGCAGTGAAGCGCGGACAGGGCTCTACAATGAGCAGTTCTTC
15 | TRBJ2-5 | . | TRBV9 | . | CASSVDGSPLETQYF | TGTGCCAGCAGCGTAGATGGGAGCCCCCTAGAGACCCAGTACTTC
16 | TRBJ2-1 | once | TRBV29-1 | TRBD2 | CSVEDLVGRASNEQFF | TGCAGCGTTGAAGATCTGGTCGGGAGGGCCAGCAATGAGCAGTTCTTC
14 | TRBJ1-5 | once | TRBV24-1 | . | CATSDLQTGQPQHF | TGTGCCACCAGTGATTTGCAAACCGGTCAGCCCCAGCATTTT